This TCR beta chain was retrieved from a study of shared clonotypes between healthy human individuals. Assay used: immunoSEQ multiplex PCR; TCRdb lists only in-frame clones, some missing. Altogether about 1 million clones are present, about 84% being singletons, with the ten largest covering more than 0.5%. Notes on this clone: Distinct nucleotide sequences in the sample also encode this CDR3.

Sequenced sample: memory CD4+ T cells from PBMCs. As for subset: CD45RA-negative fraction. This TCR was recovered from a man younger than 35 in good health. Some clones in this sample may be carry-over from other donors' samples.

DNA for the CDR3: TGTGCCAGCAGTTTGAGGGGGACCAGCACTAATGAAAAACTGTTTTTT. Translating it yields CASSLRGTSTNEKLFF. The chain employs TRBV28 and TRBJ1-4; possibly TRBD1 for D (6 bases). The CDR3 loop spans 16 amino acids. CDR1 and CDR2 (germline): MDHEN, SYDVKM. The V gene lost 3 bases and the J gene lost 2 bases, with 13 bases spanning the gap.